Below, one T cell receptor (beta chain) is given with its context. The repertoire was sequenced with immunoSEQ multiplex PCR; TCRdb's copy has only in-frame clones and lacks some. The table lists around 150,000 clones, roughly 93% of them singletons. The entry originates in a study of T cell responses to AZD1222 COVID-19 vaccine. J was trimmed by 5 bases and V by 4 bases; bases with no gene match: 2. The CDR3 spans 14 residues. Germline assignment: CDR1 MNHEY and CDR2 SVGAGI. The gene calls are TRBV6-5 and TRBJ1-1; 12 bases line up with TRBD1. Sample: peripheral blood, taken 28 days after the second AZD1222 dose. The sequence derives from an adult who received the AZD1222 COVID-19 vaccine. CDR3 amino acids: CASSWDRGQTEAFF. DNA for the CDR3: TGTGCCAGCAGTTGGGACAGGGGGCAAACTGAAGCTTTCTTT.